The subject of this entry is one TCR beta chain. No antigen is known for it. The data originate from a study of T cells expressing NK-cell markers. At the level of the study: The TCR beta repertoires originated in sorted CD3+CD56+NKG2C+, CD3+CD56+NKG2C- and CD3+CD56-NKG2C+ T cells. The eight sequenced donors comprised seven who were HCMV-seropositive and one who was seronegative.

TCRdb derives one entry per CDR3 protein from the 5' RACE reads, leaving out DNA. Seen in this sample are 440,000 or so distinct CDR3 sequences; the ten most common clones hold 7.3%. The CDR3 covers 15 residues. Germline assignment: CDR1 SGDLS and CDR2 YYNGEE. Study observations and caveats: The study did not resolve the HCMV specificity of expanded NKG2C+ T cell clones. In a few donors, dominant clonotypes made up roughly 28.3-65% of CD3+CD56-NKG2C+ cells.

This receptor was taken from a woman between 18 and 75 years old in good health. Sample: blood T cells: a sorted CD56 or NKG2C T cell subset, CD4+ or CD8+ T cells, or bulk PBMC T cells (not recorded which). The V and J genes are TRBV9 and TRBJ1-2; the TCRdb call, TRBD1, lacks DNA for checking. The chain's CDR3 is CASSVNSGNNYGYTF.